The sequence of this T cell receptor (beta chain) was determined in a study of Ad26.COV2.S vaccination and SARS-CoV-2 variants. Data came from immunoSEQ multiplex PCR; TCRdb stores just in-frame clones and leaves some out. This table holds some 370,000 clones, 83% found once. Described treatment: around 19 received Ad26.COV2.S at low or high dose, single or two shots; five or six received placebo; per-sample allocation not given. All samples were drawn on day 63, counting from the first vaccine or placebo injection. An adult of 18-55 years in Boston served as donor. The V gene's germline CDR1 is PRHDT and CDR2 FYEKMQ (reference sequence). Trimming took 6 bases from V and 2 from J, leaving 17 bases between them. CDR3 length equals 16 residues.

The TCR was taken from a person aged 18-60 years who received the Ad26.COV2.S COVID-19 vaccine or a placebo. The chain recombines TRBV13 with TRBJ1-3; D is unclear. Sequenced material: peripheral blood, taken in a trial of Ad26.COV2.S vaccine versus placebo. This CDR3 is CASSLVGEGTGNTIYF. For the CDR3, the DNA is TGTGCCAGCAGTCTGGTTGGTGAGGGAACTGGAAACACCATATATTTT.